The 19 T cell receptor beta chains in this list originate from one sample, sequenced in a study of shared clonotypes between healthy human individuals. Repertoires were generated with immunoSEQ multiplex PCR, while TCRdb's copy carries only in-frame clones and drops some. The sample carries roughly 700,000 clones, roughly 87% recorded once. The specimen sequenced was memory CD8+ T cells from PBMCs. As for subset: CD45RO+ cells pooled with CCR7-negative TemRA cells. Source of these receptors: a man younger than 35 in good health. Some clones in this sample may be carry-over from other donors' samples.

The chain uses TRBV9 and TRBJ2-3; 7 bases agree with TRBD2. Germline assignment: CDR1 SGDLS and CDR2 YYNGEE. There are 15 residues in the CDR3. V lost 3 bases and J lost 6; bases outside the gene matches: 10. CDR3 DNA sequence: TGTGCCAGCAGCGGGAGCGGGACTCGCGGCGATACGCAGTATTTT. This sequence encodes CASSGSGTRGDTQYF.

V and J are TRBV7-9 and TRBJ1-4, with 7 bases that match TRBD1. The V gene end was trimmed by 5 bases and the J gene end by 7 bases; junction bases not matched to a gene: 10. Germline-derived CDR1 and CDR2 are SEHNR and FQNEAQ (reference sequence). CDR3 size: 15 residues. In DNA form, the CDR3 reads TGTGCCAGCAGCATACCTAACAGGGGCGGTGAAAAACTGTTTTTT. Translated, it gives CASSIPNRGGEKLFF.

The V call is TRBV5-6, the J call TRBJ2-1; 9 bases match TRBD1. The CDR3 runs 14 residues. After removal of 1 base from V and 7 bases from J, the junction contained 3 bases not matched to a gene. Germline V CDR1 and CDR2: SGHDT, YYEEEE. The CDR3 region has the DNA TGTGCCAGCAGCTTGAGGGGGACAGGGAATGAGCAGTTCTTC. Its protein is CASSLRGTGNEQFF.

Of note for this clone: The sample has other DNA sequences that encode this CDR3 too. The rearrangement uses TRBV6-5 and TRBJ1-5; no definite D call. Per the germline V gene, CDR1 is MNHEY and CDR2 is SVGAGI. The length of the CDR3 is 13 residues. V lost 0 bases and J 1 base, leaving 1 base between the germline ends. CDR3 sequence reads: CASSYSSNQPQHF. In nucleotides, the CDR3 is TGTGCCAGCAGTTACTCGAGCAATCAGCCCCAGCATTTT.

The genes are TRBV6-4 and TRBJ2-2, with TRBD1 matching 10 bases. V was clipped by 8 bases and J by 5 bases; unmatched bases: 11. The CDR3 runs 16 residues. Per the germline V gene, CDR1 is MRHNA and CDR2 is SNTAGT. Written as DNA, the CDR3 is TGTGCCAGCCGCGCTTCGACAGGGGGCCAGACCGGGGAGCTGTTTTTT. Translating gives CASRASTGGQTGELFF.

V gene TRBV27 combines with J gene TRBJ1-4; D is unclear. Germline loops: CDR1 MNHEY, CDR2 SMNVEV (reference sequence). CDR3 length: 16 amino acids. The V end was cut by 3 bases, the J end by 3 bases, with 14 bases between. The CDR3 spells CASSFIAFGANEKLFF. The CDR3 DNA reads TGTGCCAGCAGTTTTATAGCTTTCGGGGCTAATGAAAAACTGTTTTTT.

This clone was counted only a few times. The V and J genes are TRBV28 and TRBJ1-5; TRBD1 matches 9 bases. This CDR3 has 18 amino acids. Germline V lookup: CDR1 MDHEN, CDR2 SYDVKM. With 8 bases clipped from V and 4 bases from J, the junction kept 18 bases outside the gene matches. CDR3 coding DNA: TGTGCCAGCCCTCCGCCGCCGGACAGGGGAACGAGGAATCAGCCCCAGCATTTT. This translates into CASPPPPDRGTRNQPQHF. The variable domain in full, with the rest retrieved from reference TRBV28 and TRBJ1-5, is DVKVTQSSRYLVKRTGEKVFLECVQDMDHENMFWYRQDPGLGLRLIYFSYDVKMKEKGDIPEGYSVSREKKERFSLILESASTNQTSMYLCASPPPPDRGTRNQPQHFGDGTRLSIL.

The chain has TRBV4-1 and TRBJ2-2; D possibly corresponds to TRBD2 (7 bases). CDR3 length equals 15 residues. Germline V gene sequence: CDR1 MGHRA, CDR2 YSYEKL. V gave up 4 bases and J gave up 4 bases, with 13 bases separating them. DNA for the CDR3: TGCGCCAGCAGCCCCAGGGGCGGGAGCACCGGGGAGCTGTTTTTT. Protein: CASSPRGGSTGELFF.

The chain uses TRBV7-8 and TRBJ2-1; TRBD2 agrees at 11 bases. The V gene's germline CDR1 is SGHVS and CDR2 FQNEAQ. The junction had 6 bases not matched to a gene; V was cut back by 2 bases and J by 3 bases. The CDR3 is 17 amino acids. CDR3 nucleotide sequence: TGTGCCAGCAGCTTAAATAGCGGGAGGGGTTTCTACAATGAGCAGTTCTTC. The encoded protein is CASSLNSGRGFYNEQFF. The entire variable domain, with the rest obtained from reference TRBV7-8 and TRBJ2-1, is as follows: GAGVSQSPRYKVAKRGQDVALRCDPISGHVSLFWYQQALGQGPEFLTYFQNEAQLDKSGLPSDRFFAERPEGSVSTLKIQRTQQEDSAVYLCASSLNSGRGFYNEQFFGPGTRLTVL.

The rearrangement links TRBV30 to TRBJ2-2, with D perhaps TRBD1 or TRBD2 (5 bases each). Trimming removed 5 bases at V and 5 bases at J, with 12 bases between. This CDR3 contains 13 residues. Germline CDR1 and CDR2: GTSNPN and SVGIG (reference sequence). The CDR3 region is CAWAGTETGELFF. The CDR3 coding sequence is TGTGCCTGGGCCGGGACCGAAACCGGGGAGCTGTTTTTT.

The genes are TRBV5-1 and TRBJ1-4, with D unclear. This CDR3 is 17 amino acids long. The V end lost 7 bases, the J end lost 3 bases, and 22 bases lay between the germline ends. The germline gives CDR1 SGHRS, CDR2 YFSETQ. The CDR3, as DNA: TGCGCCAGCCCAAAGACACCGAAGGATTTCTCTAATGAAAAACTGTTTTTT. This codes for CASPKTPKDFSNEKLFF.

The V call is TRBV9, the J call TRBJ2-3, with 12 bases that match TRBD2. With V trimmed by 4 bases and J by 3 bases, 3 bases remained unmatched. The germline CDR1 and CDR2 sequences are SGDLS and YYNGEE. This CDR3 has 15 residues. Written as DNA, the CDR3 is TGTGCCAGCAGCTTTCTAGCGGGAGGGACAGATACGCAGTATTTT. Translation: CASSFLAGGTDTQYF.

The chain links TRBV7-8 to TRBJ1-5, with D maybe TRBD1 (5 bases). Trimming removed 5 bases from V and 0 bases from J, with 17 bases in between. The CDR3 contains 17 residues. Germline CDR1 SGHVS, CDR2 FQNEAQ. This chain's CDR3 is CASSQHQGSNSNQPQHF. CDR3 coding DNA: TGTGCCAGCAGCCAACACCAGGGTTCGAATAGCAATCAGCCCCAGCATTTT.

The CDR3 DNA follows: TGTGCCAGCAGCCTGGCACAGGGGACAGAGACCCAGTACTTC. Amino acids: CASSLAQGTETQYF. The rearrangement joins TRBV7-9 to TRBJ2-5; 7 bases are shared with TRBD1. In germline, CDR1 is SEHNR, CDR2 FQNEAQ (reference sequence). Unmatched junction bases numbered 7, after V lost 5 bases and J lost 4 bases. This CDR3 region has 14 residues.

The rearrangement joins TRBV7-4 to TRBJ2-7; TRBD2 matches 14 bases. Germline-derived CDR1 and CDR2 are SGHVT and SQSDAQ. V was clipped by 6 bases and J by 0 bases; unmatched bases: 7. The CDR3 spans 17 residues. In DNA form, the CDR3 reads TGTGCCAGCAGACCGACTAGCGGGAGGGACCCCTCCTACGAGCAGTACTTC. It specifies CASRPTSGRDPSYEQYF.

The chain couples TRBV10-1 to TRBJ1-1, with D perhaps TRBD1 (6 bases). Germline CDR1 and CDR2: WNHNN and SYGVQD (reference sequence). The V and J ends lost 6 bases and 5 bases respectively, with 10 bases between them. The length of the CDR3 is 12 residues. The CDR3, as DNA: TGCGCCAGCAGGGATCAGGGGACTGAAGCTTTCTTT. It translates to CASRDQGTEAFF.

This clone was observed once. The rearrangement links TRBV21-1 to TRBJ2-5; no check of the table's D call, TRBD1, against the DNA was made. TRBV21-1 is flagged as a pseudogene. The CDR3 contains 20 residues. CDR3 loop: CASSKSRTAAFPPCQETQYF. The DNA of the CDR3 is TGTGCCAGCAGCAAAAGTAGGACAGCGGCGTTCCCTCCTTGTCAAGAGACCCAGTACTTC.

In DNA, the CDR3 is TGTGCCAGCAGTCGGGAGACTAGCTACACCGGGGAGCTGTTTTTT. This encodes CASSRETSYTGELFF. The gene calls are TRBV27 and TRBJ2-2, with 7 positions matching TRBD2. Germline V lookup: CDR1 MNHEY, CDR2 SMNVEV (reference sequence). V shed 5 bases, J shed 3 bases, and the junction held 6 bases outside the gene matches. This CDR3 comprises 15 residues.

The V and J genes are TRBV30 and TRBJ2-7; 10 positions agree with TRBD1. CDR1 and CDR2 from the germline V gene are GTSNPN and SVGIG (reference sequence). This CDR3 has 14 amino acids. The trim removed 2 bases at V and 6 bases at J, leaving 7 bases unmatched. In DNA form, the CDR3 reads TGTGCCTGGAGTCTCCGAGGGACAGGGGCCGAGCAGTACTTC. Its translation: CAWSLRGTGAEQYF.